This record concerns one T cell receptor beta chain sequence. Its matching antigen is unknown. The sample comes from a study of resident and recirculating memory T cells in vitiligo. Study as a whole: Each patient gave two lesional and two nonlesional epidermal shave biopsies, plus PBMCs.

Confetti depigmentation, marking active vitiligo, was absent in these patients. Patients who had received treatment within the previous three months were excluded. The germline V and J ends were trimmed by 5 bases and 4 bases, with 15 bases remaining between them. The CDR3 spans 14 residues. Germline values: CDR1 SEHNR, CDR2 FQNEAQ (reference sequence). Findings of the study overall: Clonality differed among vitiligo lesions, with no unique dominant clone.

TCRdb's table, derived via immunoSEQ multiplex PCR, lists solely in-frame clones and lacks some. This table holds 55,000 to 75,000 clones, roughly 92% found once. This TCR came from a male donor with vitiligo. V usage is TRBV7-9 and J usage is TRBJ2-7; TRBD1 is a possible D gene (6 bases). Sequencing was carried out using blood. The CDR3 region is CASSHVQGRYEQYF. CDR3 coding DNA: TGTGCCAGCAGCCACGTGCAGGGGCGGTACGAGCAGTACTTC.